What follows are 17 T cell receptor beta chains derived from one specimen sequenced in a study of blood T cell repertoires in COVID-19. Clones were read by immunoSEQ multiplex PCR, and TCRdb kept only the in-frame ones, dropping some. In the table there are 150,000 to 200,000 clones, 85% to 90% of which are singletons. The source material was PBMCs or T cells enriched from blood (not recorded which). These receptors came from a woman between 45 and 65 years old who had recovered from COVID-19.

J is TRBJ1-2 and V is TRBV2; no clear D gene. Germline values: CDR1 SNHLY, CDR2 FYNNEI. V dropped 3 bases and J dropped 4 bases, with 6 bases sitting between them. The CDR3 extends over 12 amino acids. The CDR3 bases are TGTGCCAGCAGTGATCGGAGCTATGGCTACACCTTC. Its translation: CASSDRSYGYTF.

The chain uses TRBV3-1 (or the pseudogene TRBV3-2) and TRBJ2-5; perhaps TRBD1 as D (6 bases). With 2 bases removed from V and 4 bases from J, the gap between germline ends came to 14 bases. Germline CDR1 is LGHDT and CDR2 is YNNKEL (reference sequence). This CDR3 region has 15 residues. CDR3 in DNA: TGTGCCAGCAGCCAACCCAGGGGCAGTGGAGAGACCCAGTACTTC. Its protein product is CASSQPRGSGETQYF.

The chain is built from TRBV7-8 and TRBJ2-5; 7 nucleotides agree with TRBD2. After removal of 6 bases from V and 3 bases from J, the junction contained 13 bases not matched to a gene. The germline V gene has CDR1 SGHVS and CDR2 FQNEAQ. The CDR3 is made up of 16 amino acids. CDR3 in DNA: TGTGCCAGCAGTCTCAGGCGGGAGCCCCTCAAAGAGACCCAGTACTTC. Protein product: CASSLRREPLKETQYF. Full variable domain (outside the CDR3, taken from reference TRBV7-8 and TRBJ2-5): GAGVSQSPRYKVAKRGQDVALRCDPISGHVSLFWYQQALGQGPEFLTYFQNEAQLDKSGLPSDRFFAERPEGSVSTLKIQRTQQEDSAVYLCASSLRREPLKETQYFGPGTRLLVL.

The V and J genes are TRBV29-1 and TRBJ1-2, with unresolved D. Trimming removed 1 base from V and 1 base from J, with 4 bases in between. This CDR3 has 12 amino acids. CDR1 is SQVTM and CDR2 is ANQGSEA in the germline V gene. CDR3 loop: CSVEADNYGYTF. The CDR3 bases are TGCAGCGTTGAAGCAGATAACTATGGCTACACCTTC.

The genes are TRBV19 and TRBJ1-5, with a weak D call TRBD1 (5 bases). This CDR3 comprises 17 residues. The ends were cut back, 3 bases at V and 0 bases at J, with 15 bases in the middle. CDR1 and CDR2 from the germline V gene are LNHDA and SQIVND (reference sequence). This CDR3 reads CASSIRWGGYSNQPQHF. CDR3 sequence (DNA): TGTGCCAGTAGTATTAGGTGGGGGGGTTATAGCAATCAGCCCCAGCATTTT.

This clone was counted a single time. CDR3 bases: TGTGCCACCGAACAGGGTTCCGGTTCTCGCACAGATACGCAGTATTTT. It encodes CATEQGSGSRTDTQYF. This chain connects TRBV24-1 to TRBJ2-3; the D gene is possibly TRBD1 (6 bases). The CDR3 loop spans 16 amino acids. V was shortened by 9 bases and J by 1 base, with 19 bases between the two germline ends. Germline V gives CDR1 KGHDR, CDR2 SFDVKD.

The chain carries TRBV14 and TRBJ2-3; TRBD2 matches at 10 bases. V shed 0 bases and J 4 bases; nucleotides not matched to a gene: 7. CDR1 and CDR2 from the germline V gene are SGHDN and FVKESK. The CDR3 extends over 17 amino acids. CDR3 amino acids: CASSQDLLAGVSDTQYF. The DNA of the CDR3 is TGTGCCAGCAGCCAAGATTTGCTAGCGGGGGTATCAGATACGCAGTATTTT.

The chain carries TRBV5-1 and TRBJ2-3; D may be TRBD1 (6 bases). The germline V gene encodes CDR1 SGHRS and CDR2 YFSETQ. V shed 4 bases and J shed 3 bases, with 18 bases lying between them. This CDR3 is 16 amino acids long. In DNA, the CDR3 is TGCGCCAGCAGCCCTTTACAGGGACGTCAAACAGATACGCAGTATTTT. It yields the protein CASSPLQGRQTDTQYF.

The rearrangement uses TRBV12-5 and TRBJ2-7, with a weak D call TRBD2 (6 bases). Germline CDR1 and CDR2: LGHNT and FRNRAP. V lost 7 bases, J lost 3 bases, and 19 bases lay in between. The CDR3 extends over 15 amino acids. CDR3 in amino acids: CASADTGTASYEQYF. In nucleotides, the CDR3 is TGTGCTAGTGCCGATACCGGGACTGCCAGCTACGAGCAGTACTTC.

V is TRBV6-6 and J is TRBJ1-4, with D unclear. The CDR3 consists of 14 residues. Trimming stripped 2 bases from V and 4 bases from J, with 8 bases between. The germline V gene has CDR1 MNHNY and CDR2 SVGAGI (reference sequence). The CDR3 nucleotides are TGTGCCAGCAGTTACGGTACAGTTAATGAAAAACTGTTTTTT. Protein: CASSYGTVNEKLFF.

The rearrangement uses TRBV27 and TRBJ1-4, with a weak D call TRBD1 (6 bases). The germline gives CDR1 MNHEY, CDR2 SMNVEV (reference sequence). Trimming stripped 3 bases from V and 5 bases from J, with 10 bases between. This CDR3 spans 14 amino acids. The CDR3 DNA follows: TGTGCCAGCAGTTTTGGACAGCCAAATGAAAAACTGTTTTTT. Amino acid sequence: CASSFGQPNEKLFF.

The chain links TRBV6-5 to TRBJ2-7; 10 bases are shared with TRBD1. CDR1 is MNHEY, CDR2 SVGAGI, per germline. The CDR3 extends over 14 amino acids. V lost 7 bases, J lost 2 bases, and 5 bases stayed unmatched. CDR3 loop: CASNRDRGTYEQYF. The CDR3 region has the DNA TGTGCCAGCAACCGGGACAGGGGAACCTACGAGCAGTACTTC.

The chain recombines TRBV11-3 with TRBJ2-5; 8 bases agree with TRBD2. The trim removed 5 bases at V and 5 bases at J, leaving 7 bases unmatched. Germline values: CDR1 SGHNT, CDR2 YENEEA. The CDR3 contains 14 residues. The CDR3 DNA reads TGTGCCAGCAGCCCCCGGGGGGGCCGTGAGACCCAGTACTTC. Translated: CASSPRGGRETQYF.

This clone was observed a single time. Other nucleotide sequences from this sample produce the same CDR3. V gene TRBV27 combines with J gene TRBJ1-2; 11 bases map to TRBD1. CDR1 is MNHEY and CDR2 is SMNVEV in the germline V gene (reference sequence). The CDR3 runs to 15 residues. Trimming cost V 1 base and J 5 bases; bases outside gene matches: 3. CDR3 region: CASSLLGQGAYGYTF. The CDR3 bases are TGTGCCAGCAGTTTATTAGGACAGGGGGCGTATGGCTACACCTTC.

The gene calls are TRBV7-3 and TRBJ2-1; TRBD2 agrees at 7 bases. Germline lookup yields CDR1 SGHTA and CDR2 FQGTGA. The CDR3 runs to 15 residues. The J segment lost 4 bases and the V segment lost 5 bases, leaving 8 bases of the junction unmatched. The CDR3 sequence: CASSPLGGSYNEQFF. The DNA for the CDR3 is TGTGCCAGCAGCCCCCTCGGGGGGTCTTACAATGAGCAGTTCTTC.

This sequence joins TRBV6-2 or TRBV6-3 and TRBJ2-1; a possible D gene is TRBD1 (6 bases). Per the germline V gene, CDR1 is MNHEY and CDR2 is SVGEGT. V lost 0 bases and J lost 5, with 17 bases in between. The CDR3 length is 17 residues. The CDR3 bases are TGTGCCAGCAGTTACTCGAGACAGGAAAGGCTTGACAATGAGCAGTTCTTC. Protein: CASSYSRQERLDNEQFF.

The V gene is TRBV6-2 or TRBV6-3, the J gene TRBJ1-1, with 9 positions matching TRBD1. Germline CDR1 and CDR2: MNHEY and SVGEGT. This CDR3 contains 15 residues. Germline trimming cut 6 bases from V and 5 bases from J; bases unmatched to any gene: 10. CDR3 residues: CASSRITGGVTEAFF. CDR3 coding DNA: TGTGCCAGCAGCCGTATCACAGGGGGCGTGACTGAAGCTTTCTTT.